Sequencing of this T cell receptor beta chain was carried out in a study of T cells after yellow fever vaccination (dated by TCRdb to the late 2010s). Notes on the research overall: The SMART-Seq v4 Ultra Low Input RNA kit was used to prepare libraries from fractions with low cell numbers. To follow T-cell clones before and after primary and booster YFV17D yellow fever vaccination, bulk TCR alpha and beta repertoires were sequenced over time. Two healthy male donors, one aged 18 to 29 and one aged 30 to 40 years, were included in the cohort. Blood was collected at multiple timepoints before and after primary and secondary immunization, and bulk PBMC replicates and cell subsets were isolated.

The cysteine opens and the phenylalanine closes a CDR3 of 12 amino acids. Of all the DNA, just the CDR3 is kept, 36 bases in frame from base 1. The germline ends are 6 bases apart after V is trimmed by 3 bases and J by 5 bases. CDR1 and CDR2 were assigned from the germline V gene as SGHRS and YFSETQ. Points the paper makes about the study in general: FACS-sorted repertoires could contain abundant contaminating clonotypes from the bulk population, so computational filtering was required. A small fraction of clonotypes appeared in both the CD4 and CD8 compartments, likely as a result of convergent recombination. The study included only a couple of donors, which limits how far the findings can be generalized. After the booster, most clones that had expanded after primary vaccination were detected again (around 96% of CD4 and about 88% of CD8), suggesting broad maintenance of memory. The secondary T-cell response was found to be weaker but faster than the primary response, with a peak reached on day 5 rather than on day 15.

Synthesis of TCR cDNA relied on 5'RACE template switching, a step that introduced a universal primer site along with unique molecular identifiers. cDNA synthesis was primed from both the TCR alpha and TCR beta constant segments. Library amplification involved two PCR steps, and the second step added sample barcodes and sequencing adapters. Libraries were sequenced on Illumina HiSeq 2500 (2x100 bp) or NovaSeq (2x150 bp). The study's own analysis went as follows. Demultiplexing of reads and collapsing into UMI consensus sequences were performed with MIGEC, and V(D)J alignment was carried out with MiXCR. Vaccine-responding clonotypes were identified with edgeR using replicate PBMC samples, with FDR below 0.01 and a log2 fold change above 5 up to day 15 being required. Each bulk clonotype received a CD4 or CD8 identity based on whether the sequenced CD4 or CD8 repertoire contained that clonotype at higher abundance. TCRdb trimmed the raw reads at Q25, called clones with MiXCR and kept productive beta chains. Rows matching on CDR3 protein sequence are summarized as one entry with the most common DNA and genes. The V and J calls come from TCRdb's annotation, not from the publication. The sample includes about 58,000 distinct CDR3 sequences, with roughly 7.4% observed a single time. The top ten constitute 40% of the sample.

The meaning of the sample's treatment or condition label: live attenuated yellow fever vaccine strain. PBMCs were isolated from peripheral blood using a standard Ficoll-Paque protocol. Dynabeads CD4 and CD8 positive selection kits were used to isolate the CD4 and CD8 T-cell fractions. TriZol was used to extract RNA from bulk PBMCs, CD4 and CD8 fractions, and dextramer-positive and dextramer-negative fractions. Remarks on this clonotype: It lacks a known antigen. The record has no base qualities; no much larger clone is one base away.

This sample comprised CD8+ T cells sorted from PBMCs, obtained on the day of the first yellow fever vaccination. This sequence originates from a man aged 18 to 30 who received the YFV17D yellow fever vaccine. The rearrangement joined TRBV5-1 to TRBJ2-1; the D segment cannot be called with confidence. The CDR3: CASSYLNNEQFF. The nucleotides read TGCGCCAGCAGCTACCTAAACAATGAGCAGTTCTTC. Full variable domain (CDR3 extended with the reference TRBV5-1 and TRBJ2-1 proteins): KAGVTQTPRYLIKTRGQQVTLSCSPISGHRSVSWYQQTPGQGLQFLFEYFSETQRNKGNFPGRFSGRQFSNSRSEMNVSTLELGDSALYLCASSYLNNEQFFGPGTRLTVL.